Shown below are 15 T cell receptor beta chains from a single sample sequenced in a study of CD8 T cells in ankylosing spondylitis. TCRdb itself ran the 5' RACE reads through MiXCR, one entry per CDR3 protein. The sample carries about 140,000 distinct CDR3 sequences, roughly 7.7% recorded once. Sample: synovial fluid, either unsorted or a sorted T cell fraction (not recorded which). Receptors were obtained from a male donor with ankylosing spondylitis.

This clonotype was counted at least ten times. The CDR3 is CASRNRGNSEKLFF. The DNA for the CDR3 is TGTGCCAGCAGAAACAGGGGGAATAGTGAAAAACTGTTTTTT. The gene calls are TRBV27 and TRBJ1-4; 8 bases line up with TRBD1. Germline CDR1 MNHEY, CDR2 SMNVEV (reference sequence). Trimming removed 6 bases from V and 7 bases from J; junction bases left unmatched: 7. This CDR3 is 14 amino acids long.

This clonotype was detected a few times. The V and J genes are TRBV29-1 and TRBJ1-2, with a tentative D call TRBD1 (6 bases). V was cut by 7 bases and J by 1 base, with 10 bases left in between. This CDR3 region has 12 residues. Germline V gives CDR1 SQVTM, CDR2 ANQGSEA. CDR3 region: CSAGTLNYGYTF. CDR3 bases: TGCAGCGCAGGGACACTTAACTATGGCTACACCTTC. The entire variable domain, with the rest obtained from reference TRBV29-1 and TRBJ1-2, is as follows: SAVISQKPSRDICQRGTSLTIQCQVDSQVTMMFWYRQQPGQSLTLIATANQGSEATYESGFVIDKFPISRPNLTFSTLTVSNMSPEDSSIYLCSAGTLNYGYTFGSGTRLTVV.

This clonotype appeared many times. The chain has TRBV7-8 and TRBJ2-1; 9 bases align to TRBD2. Germline lookup yields CDR1 SGHVS and CDR2 FQNEAQ. This CDR3 has 14 residues. V dropped 0 bases and J dropped 8; count of bases not matched to a gene: 2. CDR3 nucleotides: TGTGCCAGCAGCTTAGCTAGCGGGAGAGATGAGCAGTTCTTC. It specifies CASSLASGRDEQFF.

This clonotype has a count of ten or more. The chain links TRBV3-1 to TRBJ1-2; TRBD1 agrees at 8 bases. The germline V gene has CDR1 LGHDT and CDR2 YNNKEL (reference sequence). Trimming removed 6 bases from V and 2 bases from J; junction bases left unmatched: 5. This CDR3 spans 14 amino acids. The CDR3, as DNA: TGTGCCAGCAGACCAGGACAGGGAAACTATGGCTACACCTTC. This gives the protein CASRPGQGNYGYTF.

V is TRBV18 and J is TRBJ2-1, with D maybe TRBD2 (6 bases). Trimming removed 2 bases at V and 7 bases at J, with 9 bases between. The CDR3 length is 13 residues. Germline loops: CDR1 KGHSH, CDR2 LQKENI. The CDR3 here is CASSPRRENEQFF. The DNA of the CDR3 is TGTGCCAGCTCACCAAGGAGGGAGAATGAGCAGTTCTTC.

This clonotype was recorded many times. This chain uses TRBV11-2 with TRBJ1-5; a weak D match, TRBD1 (5 bases). CDR3 length: 18 residues. With 5 bases removed from V and 1 base from J, the gap between germline ends came to 21 bases. Germline V gene data show CDR1 as SGHAT and CDR2 as FQNNGV. The CDR3 DNA is TGTGCCAGCAGCCCCACCCCGACAGTAAGGGCGAGCAATCAGCCCCAGCATTTT. Its protein product is CASSPTPTVRASNQPQHF.

The sample holds many counts of this clonotype. The chain recombines TRBV7-8 with TRBJ2-1, with 13 bases that match TRBD2. CDR1 is SGHVS, CDR2 FQNEAQ, per germline. V shed 11 bases and J 15 bases; nucleotides not matched to a gene: 13. The CDR3 runs 13 residues. The CDR3 nucleotides read TGTGCCGTAATAAAACTAGCGGGAGGGCCTTCGTTCTTC. Amino acids: CAVIKLAGGPSFF.

This clonotype appeared many times. This chain joins TRBV7-3 and TRBJ2-2, with 9 nucleotides matching TRBD1. CDR3 length: 18 residues. Looked up from germline, CDR1 is SGHTA and CDR2 is FQGTGA. J lost 0 bases, V lost 2 bases, and 7 bases had no gene match. CDR3 DNA: TGTGCCAGCAGCTTACACAGGGGGCTGAGTACGAACACCGGGGAGCTGTTTTTT. The encoded protein is CASSLHRGLSTNTGELFF.

This clonotype showed up just a few times. The V call is TRBV3-1, the J call TRBJ2-7, with TRBD2 identical over 10 bases. The CDR3 is 16 residues long. Germline V lookup: CDR1 LGHDT, CDR2 YNNKEL (reference sequence). V trimming: 2 bases; J trimming: 5 bases; junction bases outside the gene matches: 9. The CDR3 reads CASSQPSGRDNNEQYF. The DNA for the CDR3 is TGTGCCAGCAGCCAACCGAGCGGGAGGGATAACAACGAGCAGTACTTC.

This clonotype came up a few times. The chain uses TRBV6-2 or TRBV6-3 and TRBJ2-3; D is possibly TRBD2 (6 bases). This CDR3 comprises 14 residues. Per the germline V gene, CDR1 is MNHEY and CDR2 is SVGEGT. Trimming cost V 0 bases and J 6 bases, with 10 bases left between them. The CDR3 coding sequence is TGTGCCAGCAGTTACTCGGGGGAGGCGGATACGCAGTATTTT. Protein product: CASSYSGEADTQYF.

This clonotype was seen a few times. This rearrangement joins TRBV20-1 to TRBJ2-7; no clear D. Germline-derived CDR1 and CDR2 are DFQATT and SNEGSKA (reference sequence). V was cut by 0 bases and J by 1 base, with 10 bases left in between. The CDR3 totals 14 residues. The DNA of the CDR3 is TGCAGTGCTAGAGATCGTACGGGTTCCTACGAGCAGTACTTC. Protein product: CSARDRTGSYEQYF.

This clonotype was observed many times. The chain combines TRBV28 with TRBJ2-7; TRBD2 matches 7 bases. This CDR3 is 14 amino acids long. Germline V gene data show CDR1 as MDHEN and CDR2 as SYDVKM. After removal of 6 bases from V and 3 bases from J, the junction contained 8 bases not matched to a gene. DNA for the CDR3: TGTGCCAGCAGCCTCACCGGGGGGAACTACGAGCAGTACTTC. It is translated as CASSLTGGNYEQYF.

This clonotype has a count of ten or more. The rearrangement uses TRBV11-3 and TRBJ2-1; maybe TRBD2 (6 bases). CDR3 length: 16 amino acids. V was clipped by 3 bases and J by 4 bases, with 16 bases between them. The germline CDR1 and CDR2 sequences are SGHNT and YENEEA. The chain's CDR3 is CASSLGGGQLYNEQFF. CDR3 bases: TGTGCCAGCAGCTTGGGGGGAGGCCAGCTGTACAATGAGCAGTTCTTC.

This clonotype was seen a handful of times. This rearrangement joins TRBV4-1 to TRBJ2-5; 8 bases agree with TRBD2. Germline V gene lookup returns CDR1 MGHRA and CDR2 YSYEKL. The V gene end was trimmed by 1 base and the J gene end by 5 bases; junction bases not matched to a gene: 6. The CDR3 runs 15 residues. CDR3 bases: TGCGCCAGCAGCCAAGGACCGGGAGGGTCCGAGACCCAGTACTTC. As protein: CASSQGPGGSETQYF.

This clonotype has just a few counts. This chain connects TRBV20-1 to TRBJ2-1; 8 bases are shared with TRBD2. The germline gives CDR1 DFQATT, CDR2 SNEGSKA (reference sequence). The J segment lost 6 bases and the V segment lost 6 bases, leaving 7 bases of the junction unmatched. The CDR3 is 13 amino acids. The CDR3 DNA sequence: TGCAGTGCCCCCTCGAGCGGGAGCAATGAGCAGTTCTTC. This codes for CSAPSSGSNEQFF.